This TCR beta chain was obtained from a study of cytomegalovirus exposure and HLA in healthy donors. General observations from the study: A later analysis appeared to link common viral pathogens to several of the most significant clusters. Analysis was carried out at a later point, and it linked a missense DCLRE1C variant to TCR beta V- and J-gene trimming. A reported reduction in N-insertions relative to the roughly 640-donor mean was seen in an Asian-associated ancestry cluster in a later analysis.

Regarding this clone: The antigen remains undetermined.

Each donor was healthy, and each was a bone marrow donor. V was shortened by 4 bases and J by 2 bases, with 14 bases between the two germline ends. Germline values: CDR1 SGDLS, CDR2 YYNGEE. The CDR3 runs to 15 residues. Vbeta (60) and Jbeta (13) primers were used in the PCR. TCRdb's copy holds only in-frame clones and misses some; the assay was immunoSEQ multiplex PCR. This repertoire shows around 170,000 clones, roughly 71% found once; its top ten account for less than 1.6%. Sequenced sample: PBMCs. The source is a girl aged 10-17 years in good health and CMV-seronegative. The gene calls are TRBV9 and TRBJ2-3, with a weak D call TRBD2 (7 bases). The chain's CDR3 is CASSLIGGATDTQYF. CDR3 in DNA: TGTGCCAGCAGCCTTATTGGGGGGGCCACAGATACGCAGTATTTT.